The subject of this entry is one T cell receptor (beta chain). Its antigen is not yet known. The sample holds no much larger clone one base away, and base qualities are not on file. This record comes from a study of identical twins (dated by TCRdb to 2016 to 2017). A note on the overall study: The study deep-sequenced TCR alpha and beta repertoires from monozygotic twins, unrelated adults of various ages and cord blood to test whether fetal clonotypes persist. To rule out contamination, replicate twin experiments were performed at different times with different library preparation protocols. What the work shows at the level of the full study, not this receptor alone: Fewer insertions were carried by abundant cord blood beta clonotypes, a similar but weaker trend appeared in young adult naive repertoires, and no such trend appeared in memory repertoires. Zero-insertion analyses could be partly confounded by invariant T cells such as MAIT and iNKT, although diverse VJ usage argued against such confounding for most clonotypes. Compared with coincidental sharing between unrelated individuals, out-of-frame TCR alpha sequences shared between twins had an excess of sequences with low generation probability. Excess twin sharing in beta out-of-frame sequences was weaker because fewer shared sequences lowered the signal-to-noise ratio. In monozygotic twins, recombination models systematically underestimated out-of-frame TCR alpha sharing, but the models matched the sharing seen between unrelated individuals. Because the same donors could not be followed over many years, conclusions were based on cross-sectional statistical analysis.

Preparation of the library involved 5' RACE. The instrument given in TCRdb is Illumina HiSeq 2000. Template switching added a universal primer binding site, and the final cDNA carried a unique molecular identifier that allowed TCR cDNA molecules to be counted accurately. Specific primers in the conserved constant-segment region were used to synthesize first-strand cDNA for TCR alpha and beta chains. To control for contamination, each cDNA library was double barcoded with a SMART-Mk sample barcode plus Illumina barcodes. TruSeq adapter sequences along with Illumina sample barcodes were introduced in two successive PCR steps. Sequencing of the TCR alpha and beta cDNA libraries was done on the Illumina HiSeq platform using custom primers. In the source study's methods: MiGEC processed the raw reads to extract unique molecular identifiers, while MiXCR was used to determine the CDR3 positions. For each individual, recombination models were inferred using an EM algorithm with the repgenHMM and IGoR tools. Shared clonotype analysis was performed with the tcR package in R, normalizing sharing by the product of cloneset sizes. Out-of-frame nonproductive sequences were analyzed to study raw recombination free of thymic and clonal selection effects. TCRdb reprocessing: public reads trimmed at Q25 with fastp, clones called with MiXCR, in-frame beta chains kept. Entries that share a CDR3 protein sequence are merged under the most common genes and DNA. V and J calls and clone size were set by TCRdb, not the authors. In this sample the table shows roughly 1,500,000 distinct CDR3 sequences, around 29% of which occur a single time. The ten largest clones take up roughly 0.3% of the sample.

Trimming removed 5 bases from V and 2 bases from J; the gene matches leave 7 bases unexplained. From its cysteine to its phenylalanine, the CDR3 spans 16 amino acids. The entry retains the CDR3 DNA only, 48 bases that are in frame from base 1. The germline V gene encodes CDR1 SGHTA and CDR2 FQGNSA. Only healthy Caucasian donors were included. This receptor was identified in a newborn girl in good health. The rearranged chain carries TRBV7-2 and TRBJ2-1; TRBD2 fits 9 bases in the junction. Source material: cord blood. This receptor has the CDR3 CASSKSGRSTYNEQFF. At the DNA level, the sequence is TGTGCCAGCAGCAAAAGCGGGAGGTCCACCTACAATGAGCAGTTCTTC.